The present T cell receptor beta chain was sequenced within a study of cytomegalovirus exposure and HLA in healthy donors. The CDR3 is made up of 16 amino acids. J lost 4 bases, V lost 3 bases, and 7 bases had no gene match. Per the germline V gene, CDR1 is SGHDT and CDR2 is YYEEEE. The PCR was carried out with 60 Vbeta primers and 13 Jbeta primers. Clones were sequenced by immunoSEQ multiplex PCR, and TCRdb holds only the in-frame ones, with some missing. The sample holds 150,000 to 160,000 clones, around 82% seen once. The sample taken for sequencing was PBMCs. The sequence was collected from a woman aged 50 to 65 in good health and CMV-seropositive. The chain uses TRBV5-6 and TRBJ2-6, with 7 positions matching TRBD2. The CDR3 sequence: CASSSTRGVGANVLTF. Written as DNA, the CDR3 is TGTGCCAGCAGCTCGACCCGGGGGGTAGGGGCCAACGTCCTGACTTTC.